This T cell receptor (beta chain) is from a study of shared clonotypes between healthy human individuals. On the study more broadly: Each donor contributed plates that comprised three CD4 naive, three CD4 memory, two CD8 naive and one CD8 memory.

V lost 3 bases to trimming and J lost 5 bases; unmatched junction nucleotides: 10. Per the germline V gene, CDR1 is MNHEY and CDR2 is SMNVEV (reference sequence). The CDR3 totals 16 residues. A deep-level run was used for the assay. Sequenced by immunoSEQ multiplex PCR; TCRdb stores in-frame clones only, minus some. The table lists 2 million to 2.5 million clones, approximately 94% of them singletons. Naive CD8 cells, CD45RO-negative and positively selected for CCR7, excluded terminally differentiated effector memory CD45RA+ cells. The chain uses TRBV27 and TRBJ2-1, with 7 bases matching TRBD2. Sequencing was performed on naive CD8+ T cells sorted from blood. The sequence was collected from a man aged 18 to 29 in good health. The CDR3 protein is CASSLSAGEIHNEQFF. DNA for the CDR3: TGTGCCAGCAGTTTGTCGGCGGGAGAGATACACAATGAGCAGTTCTTC.